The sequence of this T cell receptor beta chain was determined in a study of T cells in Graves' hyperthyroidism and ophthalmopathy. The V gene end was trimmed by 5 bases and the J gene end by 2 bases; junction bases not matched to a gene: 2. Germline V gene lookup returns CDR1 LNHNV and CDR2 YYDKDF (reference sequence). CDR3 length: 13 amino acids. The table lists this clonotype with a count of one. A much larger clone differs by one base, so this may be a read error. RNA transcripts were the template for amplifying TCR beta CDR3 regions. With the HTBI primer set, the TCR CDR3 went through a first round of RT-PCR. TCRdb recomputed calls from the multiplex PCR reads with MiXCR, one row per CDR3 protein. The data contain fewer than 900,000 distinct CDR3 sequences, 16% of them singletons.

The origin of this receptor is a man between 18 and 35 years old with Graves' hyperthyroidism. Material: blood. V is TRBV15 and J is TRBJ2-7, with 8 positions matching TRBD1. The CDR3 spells CATSRDRTYEQYF. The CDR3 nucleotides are TGTGCCACCAGCCGGGACAGGACCTACGAGCAGTACTTC.